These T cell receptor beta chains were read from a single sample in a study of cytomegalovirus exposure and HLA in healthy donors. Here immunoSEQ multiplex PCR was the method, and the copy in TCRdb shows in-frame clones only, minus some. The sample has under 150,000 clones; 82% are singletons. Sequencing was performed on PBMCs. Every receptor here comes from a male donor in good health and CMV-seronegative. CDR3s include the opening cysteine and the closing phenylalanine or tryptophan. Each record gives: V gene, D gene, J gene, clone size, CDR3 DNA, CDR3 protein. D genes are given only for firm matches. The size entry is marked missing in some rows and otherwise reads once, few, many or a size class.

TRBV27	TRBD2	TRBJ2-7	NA	TGTGCCAGCAGTCTAGCGGGAGGGGGAACCTACGAGCAGTACTTC	CASSLAGGGTYEQYF
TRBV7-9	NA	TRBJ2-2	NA	TGTGCCAGCAGCTTAGCGGGCGAAGCCACCGGGGAGCTGTTTTTT	CASSLAGEATGELFF
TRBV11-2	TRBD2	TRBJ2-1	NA	TGTGCCAGCAGATTGACTAGCGGGAGTCTAGAGTTCTTC	CASRLTSGSLEFF
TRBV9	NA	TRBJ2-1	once	TGTGCCAGCAGCGTAGAGGACTGGGACAATGAGCAGTTCTTC	CASSVEDWDNEQFF
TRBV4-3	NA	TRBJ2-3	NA	TGCGCCAGCAGCCAAGATCACGGGACATACTTCACAGATACGCAGTATTTT	CASSQDHGTYFTDTQYF
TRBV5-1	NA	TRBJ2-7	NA	TGCGCCAGCAGCTTTAAGACAGGCTACGAGCAGTACTTC	CASSFKTGYEQYF
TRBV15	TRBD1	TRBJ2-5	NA	TGTGCCACCAGCAGAGATAGGGGGCTGCGGACCCAGTACTTC	CATSRDRGLRTQYF
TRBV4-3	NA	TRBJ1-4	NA	TGCGCCAGCAGCCAAGATCGCCAGGCGTTGAATGAAAAACTGTTTTTT	CASSQDRQALNEKLFF
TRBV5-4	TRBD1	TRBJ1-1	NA	TGTGCCAGCAGCTTGGCGGTCCGGGACAGGGGAATGAACACTGAAGCTTTCTTT	CASSLAVRDRGMNTEAFF
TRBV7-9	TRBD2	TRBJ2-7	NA	TGTGCCAGCAGCTCCGGGACTAGCGGGAGGGCTTACGAGCAGTACTTC	CASSSGTSGRAYEQYF
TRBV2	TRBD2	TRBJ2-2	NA	TGTGCCAGCAAGAGAGGGAGGGGCACCGGGGAGCTGTTTTTT	CASKRGRGTGELFF
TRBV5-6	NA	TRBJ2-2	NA	TGTGCCAGCAGGACGGAGAACCCCCGGGAGCTGTTTTTT	CASRTENPRELFF
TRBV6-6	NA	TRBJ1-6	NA	TGTGCCAGCAGAATGGATGGACAGTTCTATAATTCACCCCTCCACTTT	CASRMDGQFYNSPLHF
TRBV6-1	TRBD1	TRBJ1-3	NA	TGTGCCAGCGGTGACAGGGGGCAGGCCGGAAACACCATATATTTT	CASGDRGQAGNTIYF
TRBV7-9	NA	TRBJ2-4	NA	TGTGCCAGCAGCTCAACAGTTGTGTCCAAAAACATTCAGTACTTC	CASSSTVVSKNIQYF
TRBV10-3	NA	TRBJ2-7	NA	TGTGCCAGCAGTGAGTCAGGAGGCCCCTACGAGCAGTACTTC	CASSESGGPYEQYF
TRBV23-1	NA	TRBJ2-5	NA	TGCGCCAGCAGTATCTTGACCCAGTACTTC	CASSILTQYF
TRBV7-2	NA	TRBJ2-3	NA	TGTGCCAGCAGCCTGGCCATAAGCGGAGCGGGTACGCAGTATTTT	CASSLAISGAGTQYF
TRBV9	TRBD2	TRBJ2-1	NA	TGTGCCAGCAGCGTAGCGGCTAGCGGGGGTTACAATGAGCAGTTCTTC	CASSVAASGGYNEQFF
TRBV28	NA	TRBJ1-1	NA	TGTGCCAGCAGTTCACCGGGAAAAGGGAACACTGAAGCTTTCTTT	CASSSPGKGNTEAFF
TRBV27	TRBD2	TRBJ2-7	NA	TGTGCCAGCAGTTTGTCTCTAGCGGGAGGGGGGGCCCACGAGCAGTACTTC	CASSLSLAGGGAHEQYF
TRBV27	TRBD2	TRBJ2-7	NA	TGTGCCAGCAGTTTGGGACTAGCGGGAGCCTACGAGCAGTACTTC	CASSLGLAGAYEQYF
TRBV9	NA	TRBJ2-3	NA	TGTGCCAGCAGCGTAGAGTACTACACAGATACGCAGTATTTT	CASSVEYYTDTQYF
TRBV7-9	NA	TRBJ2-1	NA	TGTGCCAGCAGATTTAGCCCGAGCTCCTACAATGAGCAGTTCTTC	CASRFSPSSYNEQFF
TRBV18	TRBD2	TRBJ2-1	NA	TGTGCCAGCACCCTAGCGGGAGGCGGGGATGAGCAGTTCTTC	CASTLAGGGDEQFF
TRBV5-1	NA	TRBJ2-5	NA	TGCGCCAGCAGCTTGGAGAGCACGCAGACCCAGTACTTC	CASSLESTQTQYF
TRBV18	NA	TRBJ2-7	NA	TGTGCCAGCTCACCACTTCAGGGCGAGCAGTACTTC	CASSPLQGEQYF
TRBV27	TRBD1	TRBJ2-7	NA	TGTGCCAGCAGTGACAGGGTCTCCTACGAGCAGTACTTC	CASSDRVSYEQYF
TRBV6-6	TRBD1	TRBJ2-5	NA	TGTGCCAGCTCGCCGACAGGGGTCGTTTTCCAAGAGACCCAGTACTTC	CASSPTGVVFQETQYF
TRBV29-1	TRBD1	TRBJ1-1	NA	TGCAGCGTTGTGAAGACAGGGCCCACTGAAGCTTTCTTT	CSVVKTGPTEAFF
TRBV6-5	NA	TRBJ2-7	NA	TGTGCCAGCAGTCGAAATCCAGCGGGCTCCTACGAGCAGTACTTC	CASSRNPAGSYEQYF
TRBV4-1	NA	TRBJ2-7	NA	TGCGCCAGCAGTCACAATTCCGGGACTGCCTACGAGCAGTACTTC	CASSHNSGTAYEQYF
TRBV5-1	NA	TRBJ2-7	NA	TGCGCCAGCAGCGGGGTTCACTGGCTAGCGAGCACCTACGAGCAGTACTTC	CASSGVHWLASTYEQYF
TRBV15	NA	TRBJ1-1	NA	TGTGCCACCAGTAAAGACAGGCTCACTGAAGCTTTCTTT	CATSKDRLTEAFF
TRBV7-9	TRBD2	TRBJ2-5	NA	TGTGCCAGCAGCCCCGAGACTAGCGGGAGTTGGGAGACCCAGTACTTC	CASSPETSGSWETQYF
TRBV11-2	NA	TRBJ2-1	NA	TGTGCCAGCAGCTCAGCCCACTGGGGAGACAATGAGCAGTTCTTC	CASSSAHWGDNEQFF
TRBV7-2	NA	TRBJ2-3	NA	TGTGCCAGCAGCTTATTGATACTCCACACAGATACGCAGTATTTT	CASSLLILHTDTQYF
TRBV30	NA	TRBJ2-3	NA	TGTGCCTGGAGTGTCCTCACAGATACGCAGTATTTT	CAWSVLTDTQYF
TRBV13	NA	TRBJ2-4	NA	TGTGCCAGCAGCTCGTTACCGGAGCCTATAGCCAAAAACATTCAGTACTTC	CASSSLPEPIAKNIQYF
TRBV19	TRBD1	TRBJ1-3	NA	TGTGCCACTTCTTTCGCCGCAGGGGGCCCTGGAAACACCATATATTTT	CATSFAAGGPGNTIYF
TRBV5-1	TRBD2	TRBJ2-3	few	TGCGCCAGCAGCTTGGGCCCCCGGGCGGGGGGCACAGATACGCAGTATTTT	CASSLGPRAGGTDTQYF
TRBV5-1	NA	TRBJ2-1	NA	TGCGCCAGCAGCCTAAGGACTTTTTATCAGAATGAGCAGTTCTTC	CASSLRTFYQNEQFF
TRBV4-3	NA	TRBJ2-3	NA	TGCGCCAGCAGCCAAGGGATGGCGGGTAGCACAGATACGCAGTATTTT	CASSQGMAGSTDTQYF
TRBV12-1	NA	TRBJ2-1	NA	TGTGCCAGCAGCTTTGCCCTACTACTAGCGGGGGGCTACAATGAGCAGTTCTTC	CASSFALLLAGGYNEQFF
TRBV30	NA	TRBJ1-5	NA	TGTGCCTGGAGCCGGGATTTTAGCAATCAGCCCCAGCATTTT	CAWSRDFSNQPQHF
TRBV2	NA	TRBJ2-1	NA	TGTGCCAGCAGTGAGGCCAGGGTCGCCTACAATGAGCAGTTCTTC	CASSEARVAYNEQFF
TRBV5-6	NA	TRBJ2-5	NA	TGTGCCAGCAGCTTCGGCCAGGGCACGGAGACCCAGTACTTC	CASSFGQGTETQYF
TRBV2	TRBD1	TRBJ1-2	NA	TGTGCCAGCAGCCCAATCCCCGGGACAGGGGAAGGCTACACCTTC	CASSPIPGTGEGYTF
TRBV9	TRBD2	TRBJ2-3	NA	TGTGCCAGCGGGAGCGGGAGGGCCGCGGATACGCAGTATTTT	CASGSGRAADTQYF
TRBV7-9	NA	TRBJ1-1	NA	TGTGCCAGCAGCTCCCAATTGAGGTCTCGGAACACTGAAGCTTTCTTT	CASSSQLRSRNTEAFF
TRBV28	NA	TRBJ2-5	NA	TGTGCCAGCAGTACCTTGAGGGTCCTTACGAGCCAAGAGACCCAGTACTTC	CASSTLRVLTSQETQYF
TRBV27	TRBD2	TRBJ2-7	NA	TGTGCCAGCAGAGCAATTTATGGGGGGGGAGAAGTGGGCAGAGTATACGAGCAGTACTTC	CASRAIYGGGEVGRVYEQYF
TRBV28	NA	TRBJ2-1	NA	TGTGCCAGCAGTACTCCTCAGCGAGAGCAGTTCTTC	CASSTPQREQFF
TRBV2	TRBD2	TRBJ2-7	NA	TGTGCCACCACGATTAGCGGGTACTACGAGCAGTACTTC	CATTISGYYEQYF
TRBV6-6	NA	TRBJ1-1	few	TGTGCCAGCAGTTACGAGCGGTACACTGAAGCTTTCTTT	CASSYERYTEAFF